This TCR beta chain was found in a study of low-dose radiotherapy and immunotherapy resistance in tumors. This clonotype was observed at least ten times. Time point: after trial treatment. Specified treatment: LDRT plus nivolumab, ipilimumab, low-dose cyclophosphamide and aspirin (RACIN trial). The donors' regimen was nivolumab, ipilimumab, aspirin, low-dose cyclophosphamide and low-dose radiotherapy. Those who qualified had advanced solid tumors (lacking tumor-infiltrating lymphocytes). TRAV- and TRBV-specific primers, spanning alpha and beta chains, primed first-strand cDNA. TCR amplification ran 20 PCR cycles using constant-region and V-primer adapter primers. TCRdb itself ran the reads through MiXCR, one entry per CDR3 protein. The repertoire has roughly 90,000 distinct CDR3 sequences, 20% to 25% of them found once; the top ten carry about 13%. The germline V and J ends were trimmed by 3 bases and 1 base, with 6 bases remaining between them. The V gene's germline CDR1 is SGHRS and CDR2 YFSETQ. The CDR3 runs 13 residues.

The starting material was PBMCs, obtained after low-dose radiotherapy plus immunotherapy. The receptor's source is a female donor with ovarian cancer. V usage is TRBV5-1 and J usage is TRBJ2-3, with no clear D. The CDR3 DNA reads as TGCGCCAGCAGCTCCCTCGGCACAGATACGCAGTATTTT. Translation gives CASSSLGTDTQYF.